This passage covers 5 T cell receptor beta chains from one sample sequenced in a study of blood T cell repertoires in COVID-19 (TCRdb year 2020). Receptor libraries were prepared by the immunoSEQ multiplex PCR assay. The table comes from immuneACCESS by way of TCRdb, which keeps in-frame sequences with V and J called. Part of the clones is missing from these tables; in studies checked, under half for an unresolved V gene and the rest for unknown reasons. This sample lists some 110,000 clones; about 83% were detected once. The ten largest clonotypes hold 3.9% of the sample. Sequencing was carried out using PBMCs or T cells enriched from blood (not recorded which). These receptors were collected from a woman aged 30 to 39 who had recovered from COVID-19.

This clone came up once. The chain recombines TRBV5-1 with TRBJ1-1; D is unclear. CDR1 and CDR2 from the germline V gene are SGHRS and YFSETQ. CDR3 length: 15 amino acids. The germline V and J ends were trimmed by 0 bases and 1 base, with 10 bases remaining between them. The CDR3: CASSLARTGNTEAFF. CDR3 coding DNA: TGCGCCAGCAGCTTGGCCCGAACTGGGAACACTGAAGCTTTCTTT.

The rearrangement links TRBV15 to TRBJ1-6; D may be TRBD1 (6 bases). CDR1 and CDR2 from the germline V gene are LNHNV and YYDKDF (reference sequence). Between the trimmed V and J ends, which lost 1 base and 7 bases, there was a span of 14 bases. This CDR3 comprises 16 residues. The CDR3 sequence: CATSRGHRAENSPLHF. The CDR3 region has the DNA TGTGCCACCAGCAGAGGACACAGGGCGGAGAATTCACCCCTCCACTTT. The whole variable domain, filled in from reference TRBV15 and TRBJ1-6, reads DAMVIQNPRYQVTQFGKPVTLSCSQTLNHNVMYWYQQKSSQAPKLLFHYYDKDFNNEADTPDNFQSRRPNTSFCFLDIRSPGLGDTAMYLCATSRGHRAENSPLHFGNGTRLTVT.

This clone was counted a single time. V and J are TRBV28 and TRBJ1-5; possible D gene TRBD1, 5 bases. This CDR3 has 15 amino acids. The V end was cut by 7 bases, the J end by 6 bases, with 19 bases between. The germline V gene has CDR1 MDHEN and CDR2 SYDVKM. DNA for the CDR3: TGTGCCAGCATTCCACAGTCCGGGGGTGTTCAGCCCCAGCATTTT. It codes for CASIPQSGGVQPQHF.

V is TRBV19 and J is TRBJ2-1, with TRBD2 matching over 10 bases. CDR3 size: 14 residues. From germline, CDR1 is LNHDA and CDR2 SQIVND (reference sequence). With 4 bases clipped from V and 10 bases from J, the junction kept 7 bases outside the gene matches. In DNA, the CDR3 is TGTGCCAGTAGTAAGCGGGAGGGCCGGAGGGAGCAGTTCTTC. Translated: CASSKREGRREQFF. The whole variable domain, remainder taken from reference TRBV19 and TRBJ2-1, is DGGITQSPKYLFRKEGQNVTLSCEQNLNHDAMYWYRQDPGQGLRLIYYSQIVNDFQKGDIAEGYSVSREKKESFPLTVTSAQKNPTAFYLCASSKREGRREQFFGPGTRLTVL.

The genes are TRBV10-3 and TRBJ2-7; TRBD2 is a possible D gene (7 bases). Germline-derived CDR1 and CDR2 are ENHRY and SYGVKD. V lost 3 bases and J 2 bases, leaving 29 bases between the germline ends. This CDR3 spans 20 amino acids. In DNA, the CDR3 is TGTGCCATCAGTGACCACGCTGGGGGGCGGGGGTATTACCTGGCCTACGAGCAGTACTTC. Amino acids: CAISDHAGGRGYYLAYEQYF.